The clone carrying this T cell receptor (beta chain) turned up a few times. Its antigen is as yet unknown. Reverse transcription of roughly 0.45 to 1 ug RNA was carried out with random hexamers. Amplification of TCR beta CDR3 across 54 Vbeta and 13 Jbeta was performed with immunoSEQ multiplex PCR. MiXCR was run by TCRdb on the immunoSEQ multiplex PCR reads, yielding one entry per CDR3 protein. The table has 250,000 to 300,000 distinct CDR3 sequences, about 82% seen once; the top ten hold 0.21%. From blood CD8+ and CD4+ T cells, the TCR beta chain was sequenced. The multiple sclerosis controls comprised treatment-naive patients whose relapsing-remitting disease was stable or active. This sample is drawn from a study of CD8 T cells in Susac syndrome. Overall study findings and caveats: The study recognized that the number of individuals in its TCR sequencing and HLA analysis was relatively small.

The CDR3 runs to 14 residues. Trimming pared 5 bases from V and 0 bases from J, leaving 7 bases between. The germline V gene has CDR1 SGHTA and CDR2 FQGNSA. Source material: CD8+ T cells from PBMCs. The chain joins TRBV7-2 to TRBJ2-2, with unresolved D. This TCR was sampled from a human donor with multiple sclerosis. CDR3 protein: CASSPVPNTGELFF. CDR3 in DNA: TGTGCCAGCAGCCCCGTCCCGAACACCGGGGAGCTGTTTTTT.